The sequence of this T cell receptor (beta chain) was determined in a study of radiation and T cells in renal cell carcinoma. Worth noting for this clone: Antigen unknown.

The study, taken as a whole, reports: From baseline, blood top tumor clonotypes peaked at 2 weeks post-radiation. Compared with controls, irradiated tumors had more, larger dominant CDR3 motifs. In nephrectomy-only tumors, top 100 clonotypes averaged approximately 45%, versus 54% irradiated.

The CDR3 totals 14 residues. Per germline, CDR1 LNHNV and CDR2 YYDKDF (reference sequence). V lost 5 bases to trimming and J lost 7 bases, with 18 bases between them. Assay: immunoSEQ multiplex PCR; the TCRdb copy retains only in-frame clones and omits some. This sample carries roughly 23,000 clones, 40% to 55% of them seen once, and the ten largest clones take 16%. Treatment in this sample: 15 Gy SBRT to primary tumor, nephrectomy 4 weeks later. Nephrectomy followed 15 Gy stereotactic body radiation by 4 weeks. This receptor was taken from a woman aged 45-65 years with renal cell carcinoma. The chain is built from TRBV15 and TRBJ2-7, with D maybe TRBD1 (5 bases). The sample here was tumor tissue, taken from a patient whose treatment included radiotherapy and nephrectomy. The CDR3 reads CATSPQTAFTEQYF. CDR3 DNA: TGTGCCACCAGCCCCCAGACAGCCTTTACAGAGCAGTACTTC.